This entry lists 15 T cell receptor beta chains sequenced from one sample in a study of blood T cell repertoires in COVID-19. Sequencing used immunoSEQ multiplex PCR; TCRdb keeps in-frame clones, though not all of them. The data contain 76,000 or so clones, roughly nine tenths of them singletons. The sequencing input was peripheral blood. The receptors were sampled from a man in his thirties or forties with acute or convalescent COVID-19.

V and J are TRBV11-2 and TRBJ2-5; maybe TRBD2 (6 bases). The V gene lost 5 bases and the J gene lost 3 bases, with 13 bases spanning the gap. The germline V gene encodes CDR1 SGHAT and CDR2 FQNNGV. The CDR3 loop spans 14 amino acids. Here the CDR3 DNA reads TGTGCCAGCAGCCTCGCTAGCGTTAAAGAGACCCAGTACTTC. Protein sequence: CASSLASVKETQYF.

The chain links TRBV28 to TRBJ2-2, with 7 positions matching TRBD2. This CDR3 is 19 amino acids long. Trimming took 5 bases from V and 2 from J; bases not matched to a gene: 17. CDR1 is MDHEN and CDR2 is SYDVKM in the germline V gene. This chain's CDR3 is CASSPPPGRGRKNTGELFF. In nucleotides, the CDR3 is TGTGCCAGCAGTCCCCCCCCTGGGCGCGGGAGAAAAAACACCGGGGAGCTGTTTTTT.

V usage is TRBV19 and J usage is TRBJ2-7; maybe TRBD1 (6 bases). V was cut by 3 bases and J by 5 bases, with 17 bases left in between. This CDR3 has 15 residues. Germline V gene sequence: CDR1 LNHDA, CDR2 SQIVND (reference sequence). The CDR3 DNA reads TGTGCCAGTAGTATGGGACGGACAGCTTTTGACGAGCAGTACTTC. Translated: CASSMGRTAFDEQYF.

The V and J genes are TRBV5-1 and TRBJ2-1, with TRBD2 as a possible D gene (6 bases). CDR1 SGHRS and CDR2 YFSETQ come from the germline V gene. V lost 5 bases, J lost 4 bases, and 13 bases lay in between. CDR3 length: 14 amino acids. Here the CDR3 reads CASREGRIYNEQFF. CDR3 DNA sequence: TGCGCCAGCAGGGAGGGCCGTATTTACAATGAGCAGTTCTTC.

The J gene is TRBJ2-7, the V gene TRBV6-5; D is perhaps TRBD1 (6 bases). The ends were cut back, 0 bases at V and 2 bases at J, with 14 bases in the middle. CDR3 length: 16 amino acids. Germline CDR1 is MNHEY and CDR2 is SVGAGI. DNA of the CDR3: TGTGCCAGCAGTTACTCTCCGGGACATTCTACCTACGAGCAGTACTTC. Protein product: CASSYSPGHSTYEQYF.

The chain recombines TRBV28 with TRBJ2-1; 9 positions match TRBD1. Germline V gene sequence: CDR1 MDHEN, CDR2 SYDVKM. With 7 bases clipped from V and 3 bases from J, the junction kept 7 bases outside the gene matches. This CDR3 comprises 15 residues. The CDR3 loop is CASIATGGYYNEQFF. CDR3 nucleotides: TGTGCCAGCATTGCGACAGGGGGATACTACAATGAGCAGTTCTTC.

In DNA, the CDR3 is TGCGCCAGCAGCCCGTATAGCGGGTACAATGAGCAGTTCTTC. This gives the protein CASSPYSGYNEQFF. The chain couples TRBV4-1 to TRBJ2-1; 7 nucleotides align to TRBD2. CDR3 length equals 14 residues. CDR1 is MGHRA and CDR2 is YSYEKL in the germline V gene. The junction had 4 bases not matched to a gene; V was cut back by 4 bases and J by 4 bases.

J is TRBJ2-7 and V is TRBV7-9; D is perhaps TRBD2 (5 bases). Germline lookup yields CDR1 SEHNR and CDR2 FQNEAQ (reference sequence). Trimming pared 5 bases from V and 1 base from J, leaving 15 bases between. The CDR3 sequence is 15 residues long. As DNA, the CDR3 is TGTGCCAGCAGCAGCGTGCGGACTCTGTCCTACGAGCAGTACTTC. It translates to CASSSVRTLSYEQYF.

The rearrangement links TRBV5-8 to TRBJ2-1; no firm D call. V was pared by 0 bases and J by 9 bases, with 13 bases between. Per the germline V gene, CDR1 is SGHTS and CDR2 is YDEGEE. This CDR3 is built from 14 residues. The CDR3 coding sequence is TGTGCCAGCAGCTTGGAGATCCTACGAGCTGAGCAGTTCTTC. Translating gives CASSLEILRAEQFF.

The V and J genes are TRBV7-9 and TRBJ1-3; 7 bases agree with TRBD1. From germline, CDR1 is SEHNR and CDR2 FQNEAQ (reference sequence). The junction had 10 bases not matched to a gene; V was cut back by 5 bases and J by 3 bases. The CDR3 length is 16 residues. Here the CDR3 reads CASSLPDRVDGNTIYF. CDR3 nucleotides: TGTGCCAGCAGCCTTCCAGACAGGGTGGATGGAAACACCATATATTTT.

The CDR3 region is CASSLGSQYGYTF. CDR3 sequence (DNA): TGTGCCAGCAGTTTAGGGTCCCAGTATGGCTACACCTTC. This chain uses TRBV12-3 or TRBV12-4 with TRBJ1-2; no reliable D call. V was shortened by 1 base and J by 5 bases, with 8 bases between the two germline ends. The CDR3 totals 13 residues.

CDR3 bases: TGTGCCAGCAGTAACCTGGGACTAGCCAACAATGAGCAGTTCTTC. Translating it yields CASSNLGLANNEQFF. The chain uses TRBV28 and TRBJ2-1, with 9 bases aligning to TRBD2. The ends lost 5 bases at V and 5 bases at J; junction bases unmatched: 7. Germline CDR1 MDHEN, CDR2 SYDVKM. CDR3 length: 15 residues. Based on the CDR3 plus reference TRBV28 and TRBJ2-1, the full variable domain is DVKVTQSSRYLVKRTGEKVFLECVQDMDHENMFWYRQDPGLGLRLIYFSYDVKMKEKGDIPEGYSVSREKKERFSLILESASTNQTSMYLCASSNLGLANNEQFFGPGTRLTVL.

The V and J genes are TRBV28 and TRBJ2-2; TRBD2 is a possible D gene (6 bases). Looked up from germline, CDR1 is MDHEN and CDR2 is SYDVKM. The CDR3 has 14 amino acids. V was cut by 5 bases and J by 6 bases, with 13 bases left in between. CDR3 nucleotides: TGTGCCAGCAGTCCCCATACGGGGGCCGGGGAGCTGTTTTTT. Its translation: CASSPHTGAGELFF.

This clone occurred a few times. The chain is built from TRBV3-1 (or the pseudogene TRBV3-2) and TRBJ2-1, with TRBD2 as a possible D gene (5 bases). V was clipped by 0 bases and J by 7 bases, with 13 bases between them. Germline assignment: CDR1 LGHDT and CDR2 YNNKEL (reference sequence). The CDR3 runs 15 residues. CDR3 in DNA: TGTGCCAGCAGCCAAGAATGGGTGGACTCGAATGAGCAGTTCTTC. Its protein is CASSQEWVDSNEQFF.

The CDR3: CASSPRRLAGGLRGNTGELFF. The CDR3 DNA sequence: TGTGCCAGTAGTCCCCGGAGACTAGCGGGAGGCCTTCGGGGGAACACCGGGGAGCTGTTTTTT. The chain joins TRBV19 to TRBJ2-2; 13 bases fit TRBD2. CDR3 size: 21 residues. V gave up 5 bases and J gave up 1 base; unmatched junction bases: 16. In germline, CDR1 is LNHDA, CDR2 SQIVND (reference sequence).